The 24 T cell receptor beta chains below were found in one sample sequenced in a study of T cells after posttransplantation cyclophosphamide. Methotrexate plus calcineurin inhibitor accompanied controls' myeloablative marrow transplants; sampling was 1 year later. Repertoires were generated with immunoSEQ multiplex PCR, while TCRdb's copy carries only in-frame clones and drops some. Among roughly 17,000 clones listed, 85% were seen once. The sequencing here drew on PBMCs, taken after allogeneic stem cell transplant with calcineurin inhibitor and methotrexate. The receptors were sampled from a female patient under 30 who received an allogeneic stem cell transplant from an unrelated donor, was CMV-positive, and had acute and chronic GVHD. The graft donor may have contributed some T cells.

The chain joins TRBV7-6 to TRBJ2-7; 10 bases line up with TRBD2. Trimming removed 1 base from V and 4 bases from J; junction bases left unmatched: 4. Germline CDR1 is SGHVS and CDR2 is FNYEAQ. There are 15 residues in the CDR3. This CDR3 reads CASSLEGSGGYEQYF. Here the CDR3 DNA reads TGTGCCAGCAGCTTAGAGGGTAGCGGGGGGTACGAGCAGTACTTC.

The V gene is TRBV4-2, the J gene TRBJ2-7; unclear D gene. CDR1 and CDR2 (germline): LGHNA, YNFKEQ. The ends were cut back, 1 base at V and 6 bases at J, with 19 bases in the middle. This CDR3 region has 16 residues. The CDR3: CASSQGSTPQSGEQYF. As DNA, the CDR3 is TGTGCCAGCAGCCAAGGATCCACGCCTCAATCGGGCGAGCAGTACTTC.

This clone has just a few counts. The chain recombines TRBV6-1 with TRBJ2-1; TRBD1 agrees at 8 bases. J gave up 1 base and V 4 bases, and 9 bases lay outside the gene matches. CDR3 length: 17 amino acids. From germline, CDR1 is MNHNS and CDR2 SASEGT. CDR3 nucleotides: TGTGCCAGCAGTGCACCCTCCGGGACAGGTTCCTACAATGAGCAGTTCTTC. It is translated as CASSAPSGTGSYNEQFF.

The chain links TRBV7-9 to TRBJ1-6; D not resolved. The V end was cut by 0 bases, the J end by 6 bases, with 9 bases between. The germline V gene encodes CDR1 SEHNR and CDR2 FQNEAQ (reference sequence). The CDR3 has 15 amino acids. CDR3 DNA sequence: TGTGCCAGCAGCTTAGCTGCCGGGGTTAATTCACCCCTCCACTTT. It specifies CASSLAAGVNSPLHF.

The V call is TRBV5-1, the J call TRBJ2-2, with 10 bases identical to TRBD1. Germline V gene sequence: CDR1 SGHRS, CDR2 YFSETQ. V lost 5 bases, J lost 4 bases, and 8 bases stayed unmatched. The CDR3 is 16 residues long. The CDR3 coding sequence is TGCGCCAGCAGTAGGAGACAGGGGGCGACCACCGGGGAGCTGTTTTTT. As protein: CASSRRQGATTGELFF. The complete variable domain, with remaining parts taken from reference TRBV5-1 and TRBJ2-2, reads KAGVTQTPRYLIKTRGQQVTLSCSPISGHRSVSWYQQTPGQGLQFLFEYFSETQRNKGNFPGRFSGRQFSNSRSEMNVSTLELGDSALYLCASSRRQGATTGELFFGEGSRLTVL.

The sample holds one count of this clone. The gene calls are TRBV29-1 and TRBJ2-2; 10 nucleotides align to TRBD1. The CDR3 runs to 13 residues. V gave up 8 bases and J gave up 4 bases; unmatched junction bases: 4. Germline assignment: CDR1 SQVTM and CDR2 ANQGSEA. The CDR3 here is CSSRTGGTGELFF. In nucleotides, the CDR3 is TGCAGCTCCAGGACAGGGGGCACCGGGGAGCTGTTTTTT.

The chain combines TRBV5-8 with TRBJ2-6; 10 bases agree with TRBD1. Unmatched junction bases numbered 4, after V lost 4 bases and J lost 6 bases. CDR1 SGHTS and CDR2 YDEGEE come from the germline V gene. This CDR3 comprises 15 residues. This CDR3 reads CASSPTGGEANVLTF. CDR3 in DNA: TGTGCCAGCAGCCCGACAGGGGGCGAGGCCAACGTCCTGACTTTC.

The chain uses TRBV7-9 and TRBJ1-1, with TRBD1 identical over 10 bases. J lost 4 bases, V lost 1 base, and 3 bases had no gene match. The CDR3 length is 15 residues. The germline CDR1 and CDR2 sequences are SEHNR and FQNEAQ (reference sequence). The chain's CDR3 is CASSLGGTGATEAFF. The CDR3 bases are TGTGCCAGCAGCTTAGGAGGGACAGGGGCCACTGAAGCTTTCTTT.

The V gene is TRBV5-5, the J gene TRBJ2-1; 11 nucleotides match TRBD1. Germline assignment: CDR1 SGHKS and CDR2 YYEKEE (reference sequence). This CDR3 region has 15 residues. V shed 3 bases and J 3 bases; nucleotides not matched to a gene: 2. CDR3 in DNA: TGTGCCAGCAGCTCAGGGACAGGGGGCTACAATGAGCAGTTCTTC. Translating gives CASSSGTGGYNEQFF.

The chain uses TRBV14 and TRBJ1-4; TRBD1 aligns across 9 bases. The CDR3 loop spans 16 amino acids. Germline V gene data show CDR1 as SGHDN and CDR2 as FVKESK. V lost 1 base and J lost 6; bases outside the gene matches: 6. The CDR3 sequence: CASSQVGRTGDEKLFF. The CDR3 DNA sequence: TGTGCCAGCAGCCAAGTCGGTAGGACAGGGGATGAAAAACTGTTTTTT. Full variable domain (rest looked up from reference TRBV14 and TRBJ1-4): EAGVTQFPSHSVIEKGQTVTLRCDPISGHDNLYWYRRVMGKEIKFLLHFVKESKQDESGMPNNRFLAERTGGTYSTLKVQPAELEDSGVYFCASSQVGRTGDEKLFFGSGTQLSVL.

The CDR3 reads CASSFTSGRGEQYF. DNA of the CDR3: TGCGCCAGCAGCTTCACTAGCGGGAGAGGTGAGCAGTACTTC. This chain uses TRBV5-1 with TRBJ2-7, with TRBD2 matching over 11 bases. There are 14 residues in the CDR3. Looked up from germline, CDR1 is SGHRS and CDR2 is YFSETQ. V lost 2 bases and J lost 7; bases outside the gene matches: 5.

The chain employs TRBV5-1 and TRBJ1-2; possible D gene TRBD1, 5 bases. This CDR3 has 15 amino acids. Trimming shortened V by 4 bases and J by 2 bases, and 15 bases separated the two germline ends. Germline V gives CDR1 SGHRS, CDR2 YFSETQ. The CDR3 loop reads CASSPEEGLNYGYTF. The CDR3 DNA is TGCGCCAGCAGCCCAGAGGAGGGGCTGAACTATGGCTACACCTTC.

The genes are TRBV6-5 and TRBJ1-1, with TRBD1 identical over 10 bases. With V trimmed by 6 bases and J by 5 bases, 3 bases remained unmatched. CDR3 length: 13 amino acids. CDR1 and CDR2 from the germline V gene are MNHEY and SVGAGI. The CDR3 region is CASRSGQGTEAFF. As DNA, the CDR3 is TGTGCCAGCAGGTCGGGACAGGGGACTGAAGCTTTCTTT.

The gene calls are TRBV7-2 and TRBJ2-1; 10 bases line up with TRBD2. There are 19 residues in the CDR3. Per the germline V gene, CDR1 is SGHTA and CDR2 is FQGNSA. J gave up 0 bases and V 5 bases, and 13 bases lay outside the gene matches. CDR3: CASSPPVGSSGSSYNEQFF. As DNA, the CDR3 is TGTGCCAGCAGCCCCCCGGTGGGATCTAGCGGGAGCTCCTACAATGAGCAGTTCTTC.

The chain joins TRBV18 to TRBJ2-7; D is unclear. Germline V gene lookup returns CDR1 KGHSH and CDR2 LQKENI. The CDR3 loop spans 15 amino acids. Trimming removed 2 bases at V and 0 bases at J, with 11 bases between. The CDR3 nucleotides are TGTGCCAGCTCACCATCGGCGGCAAGCTCCTACGAGCAGTACTTC. This encodes CASSPSAASSYEQYF.

The chain uses TRBV29-1 and TRBJ1-2; 8 nucleotides match TRBD1. The V segment lost 6 bases and the J segment 3 bases; nucleotides outside the gene matches: 3. CDR1 SQVTM and CDR2 ANQGSEA come from the germline V gene. There are 12 residues in the CDR3. CDR3 nucleotides: TGCAGCGTGGAGACAGGGGACTATGGCTACACCTTC. Translated: CSVETGDYGYTF. Together with reference TRBV29-1 and TRBJ1-2, the CDR3 gives the full variable domain: SAVISQKPSRDICQRGTSLTIQCQVDSQVTMMFWYRQQPGQSLTLIATANQGSEATYESGFVIDKFPISRPNLTFSTLTVSNMSPEDSSIYLCSVETGDYGYTFGSGTRLTVV.

J is TRBJ2-5 and V is TRBV7-9, with 7 bases that match TRBD1. The length of the CDR3 is 15 residues. J lost 4 bases, V lost 4 bases, and 9 bases had no gene match. Per the germline V gene, CDR1 is SEHNR and CDR2 is FQNEAQ (reference sequence). The CDR3 reads CASSSRQGDIETQYF. The CDR3 nucleotides are TGTGCCAGCAGCTCCCGACAGGGAGATATAGAGACCCAGTACTTC.

This chain joins TRBV4-1 and TRBJ2-1; 8 bases align to TRBD2. V gave up 1 base and J gave up 1 base; unmatched junction bases: 6. The length of the CDR3 is 17 residues. Germline CDR1 is MGHRA and CDR2 is YSYEKL. The CDR3 DNA sequence: TGCGCCAGCAGCCAAGGGGGCGGGAGGAGTTCCTACAATGAGCAGTTCTTC. Its translation is CASSQGGGRSSYNEQFF.

V is TRBV4-3 and J is TRBJ1-3; D gene unclear. Germline V gives CDR1 LGHNA, CDR2 YSLEER. Trimming shortened V by 0 bases and J by 6 bases, and 12 bases separated the two germline ends. CDR3 length: 15 amino acids. CDR3 amino acids: CASSQDAGNVNTIYF. CDR3 nucleotides: TGCGCCAGCAGCCAAGATGCGGGGAACGTAAACACCATATATTTT.

This clone appeared a few times. The genes are TRBV7-9 and TRBJ1-1; D perhaps matches TRBD1 (6 bases). V lost 7 bases, J lost 3 bases, and 12 bases lay in between. The CDR3 is made up of 13 amino acids. Germline-derived CDR1 and CDR2 are SEHNR and FQNEAQ (reference sequence). The CDR3: CASTLGGDTEAFF. The CDR3 DNA is TGTGCCAGCACCCTAGGGGGGGACACTGAAGCTTTCTTT.

This rearrangement joins TRBV29-1 to TRBJ2-7, with a possible D match to TRBD1 (5 bases). The CDR3 is made up of 13 amino acids. From germline, CDR1 is SQVTM and CDR2 ANQGSEA. V was pared by 2 bases and J by 2 bases, with 10 bases between. The CDR3 region is CSVEQGATYEQYF. The CDR3 DNA reads TGCAGCGTTGAACAGGGTGCAACCTACGAGCAGTACTTC.

The V and J genes are TRBV6-1 and TRBJ2-2; 7 nucleotides match TRBD2. The length of the CDR3 is 14 residues. V lost 11 bases and J lost 1; bases outside the gene matches: 7. Germline lookup yields CDR1 MNHNS and CDR2 SASEGT. The CDR3 here is CAGRAGENTGELFF. The CDR3 DNA sequence: TGTGCCGGCCGGGCGGGAGAGAACACCGGGGAGCTGTTTTTT.

In this sample, this clone turned up once. The chain uses TRBV6-6 and TRBJ1-1; tentative D call: TRBD1 (5 bases). The germline V gene encodes CDR1 MNHNY and CDR2 SVGAGI (reference sequence). Trimming pared 4 bases from V and 5 bases from J, leaving 14 bases between. The CDR3 sequence is 14 residues long. The CDR3 nucleotides are TGTGCCAGCAGTTCCATCCAGGGTCGAACTGAAGCTTTCTTT. Its translation is CASSSIQGRTEAFF.

V is TRBV7-8 and J is TRBJ2-7; 9 nucleotides agree with TRBD2. Germline CDR1 reads SGHVS; CDR2 reads FQNEAQ. This CDR3 contains 17 residues. The V and J ends lost 0 bases and 0 bases, in that order; junction bases with no gene match: 6. This CDR3 reads CASSLAGAGGDSYEQYF. In DNA, the CDR3 is TGTGCCAGCAGCTTAGCTGGTGCGGGAGGGGACTCCTACGAGCAGTACTTC. The whole variable domain, filled in from reference TRBV7-8 and TRBJ2-7, reads GAGVSQSPRYKVAKRGQDVALRCDPISGHVSLFWYQQALGQGPEFLTYFQNEAQLDKSGLPSDRFFAERPEGSVSTLKIQRTQQEDSAVYLCASSLAGAGGDSYEQYFGPGTRLTVT.